The 25 T cell receptor beta chains given below trace back to one sample, sequenced in a study of blood T cell repertoires in COVID-19. Assay used: immunoSEQ multiplex PCR; TCRdb lists only in-frame clones, some missing. Among 180,000 or so clones, 70% to 90% were seen once, and the ten largest hold roughly 2.6%. The sequenced sample was peripheral blood. These receptors all come from a man aged 40-49 years with active or convalescent COVID-19.

The chain joins TRBV6-1 to TRBJ1-1; TRBD1 is a possible D gene (5 bases). The germline V gene has CDR1 MNHNS and CDR2 SASEGT. The CDR3 runs to 14 residues. V lost 2 bases to trimming and J lost 5 bases, with 12 bases between them. DNA of the CDR3: TGTGCCAGCAGTGAAAACCCAGGGCGAACTGAAGCTTTCTTT. Its protein product is CASSENPGRTEAFF.

This clone was seen only once. This rearrangement joins TRBV28 to TRBJ1-3; D gene uncertain. In germline, CDR1 is MDHEN, CDR2 SYDVKM. Trimming shortened V by 2 bases and J by 3 bases, and 8 bases separated the two germline ends. The length of the CDR3 is 14 residues. CDR3 region: CASSLSDLGNTIYF. CDR3 bases: TGTGCCAGCAGTTTAAGCGACCTTGGAAACACCATATATTTT. Variable domain in full (rest from reference TRBV28 and TRBJ1-3): DVKVTQSSRYLVKRTGEKVFLECVQDMDHENMFWYRQDPGLGLRLIYFSYDVKMKEKGDIPEGYSVSREKKERFSLILESASTNQTSMYLCASSLSDLGNTIYFGEGSWLTVV.

The V and J genes are TRBV27 and TRBJ2-2; 7 bases are shared with TRBD2. Germline values: CDR1 MNHEY, CDR2 SMNVEV (reference sequence). This CDR3 spans 12 amino acids. Trimming removed 6 bases from V and 6 bases from J; junction bases left unmatched: 1. The CDR3: CASRGGAGELFF. Written as DNA, the CDR3 is TGTGCCAGCAGGGGGGGGGCCGGGGAGCTGTTTTTT.

The chain has TRBV11-2 and TRBJ1-2; D gene ambiguous. The CDR3 covers 15 residues. Looked up from germline, CDR1 is SGHAT and CDR2 is FQNNGV. Trimming removed 1 base at V and 7 bases at J, with 16 bases between. CDR3 sequence: CASSLASRGRAGYTF. The DNA of the CDR3 is TGTGCCAGCAGCTTAGCTTCTCGGGGTCGGGCTGGCTACACCTTC. Full variable domain (outside the CDR3, taken from reference TRBV11-2 and TRBJ1-2): EAGVAQSPRYKIIEKRQSVAFWCNPISGHATLYWYQQILGQGPKLLIQFQNNGVVDDSQLPKDRFSAERLKGVDSTLKIQPAKLEDSAVYLCASSLASRGRAGYTFGSGTRLTVV.

This rearrangement joins TRBV27 to TRBJ1-6, with 8 bases matching TRBD1. The CDR3 sequence is 19 residues long. V lost 5 bases and J lost 7; bases outside the gene matches: 19. Germline values: CDR1 MNHEY, CDR2 SMNVEV (reference sequence). CDR3 residues: CASSPPSYTDRAVNSPLHF. CDR3 coding DNA: TGTGCCAGCAGTCCACCGAGCTACACGGACAGGGCAGTAAATTCACCCCTCCACTTT.

V is TRBV6-5 and J is TRBJ1-2; no reliable D call. Germline V gene data show CDR1 as MNHEY and CDR2 as SVGAGI. This CDR3 is 16 amino acids long. V lost 0 bases, J lost 0 bases, and 11 bases lay in between. DNA for the CDR3: TGTGCCAGCAGTTACTCTACACGACACACTAACTATGGCTACACCTTC. Translated, it gives CASSYSTRHTNYGYTF.

The rearrangement links TRBV11-2 to TRBJ1-5; TRBD1 aligns across 10 bases. This CDR3 has 14 residues. Trimming removed 3 bases from V and 5 bases from J; junction bases left unmatched: 1. Germline assignment: CDR1 SGHAT and CDR2 FQNNGV. The CDR3 spells CASSLGTGDQPQHF. In nucleotides, the CDR3 is TGTGCCAGCAGCTTGGGGACAGGGGATCAGCCCCAGCATTTT.

This chain joins TRBV5-1 and TRBJ1-3, with 7 bases lining up with TRBD1. Germline lookup yields CDR1 SGHRS and CDR2 YFSETQ. The CDR3 is 16 residues long. V shed 4 bases, J shed 0 bases, and the junction held 7 bases outside the gene matches. The CDR3 bases are TGCGCCAGCAGCCCCGCCACAGGGGTCTCTGGAAACACCATATATTTT. Its translation: CASSPATGVSGNTIYF.

This clone was counted a single time. The chain employs TRBV29-1 and TRBJ1-1; unclear D gene. Trimming pared 2 bases from V and 5 bases from J, leaving 6 bases between. Germline-derived CDR1 and CDR2 are SQVTM and ANQGSEA. The CDR3 contains 11 residues. The CDR3 loop reads CSVEKRTEAFF. CDR3 in DNA: TGCAGCGTTGAAAAGAGGACTGAAGCTTTCTTT.

In its sample, this clone was seen once. The chain employs TRBV7-8 and TRBJ1-5, with 9 bases matching TRBD1. V trimming: 3 bases; J trimming: 5 bases; junction bases outside the gene matches: 17. The CDR3 has 19 residues. Per germline, CDR1 SGHVS and CDR2 FQNEAQ. DNA for the CDR3: TGTGCCAGCAGCTTTCTACAATCTCGACAGGGGGGGAAGGATCAGCCCCAGCATTTT. The encoded protein is CASSFLQSRQGGKDQPQHF.

V gene TRBV12-3 or TRBV12-4 combines with J gene TRBJ1-5; D possibly corresponds to TRBD1 (6 bases). The CDR3 spans 13 residues. Trimming removed 5 bases from V and 6 bases from J, with 11 bases in between. In DNA, the CDR3 is TGTGCCAGCAGTCTGGACAGAGGTCAGCCCCAGCATTTT. Its translation is CASSLDRGQPQHF.

This chain connects TRBV6-2 or TRBV6-3 to TRBJ2-2; weak D call: TRBD1 (6 bases). The CDR3 contains 13 residues. The germline CDR1 and CDR2 sequences are MNHEY and SVGEGT. V was clipped by 6 bases and J by 4 bases, with 9 bases between them. The CDR3 DNA is TGTGCCAGCAGCACCAGGGGCACCGGGGAGCTGTTTTTT. Protein sequence: CASSTRGTGELFF.

The chain combines TRBV6-5 with TRBJ2-2; TRBD2 agrees at 8 bases. There are 15 residues in the CDR3. Germline V CDR1 and CDR2: MNHEY, SVGAGI. With V trimmed by 8 bases and J by 4 bases, 9 bases remained unmatched. The CDR3 loop is CASSRTGGFTGELFF. The CDR3 bases are TGTGCCAGCTCCCGGACGGGGGGGTTCACCGGGGAGCTGTTTTTT.

J is TRBJ2-1 and V is TRBV10-3; no reliable D call. There are 14 residues in the CDR3. CDR1 is ENHRY and CDR2 is SYGVKD in the germline V gene. The germline V and J ends were trimmed by 8 bases and 0 bases, with 11 bases remaining between them. The DNA for the CDR3 is TGTGCCATCGCGCGGTTTAGCTCCTACAATGAGCAGTTCTTC. Residues: CAIARFSSYNEQFF.

This chain uses TRBV25-1 with TRBJ1-2; 7 bases agree with TRBD1. The CDR3 loop spans 15 amino acids. After removal of 2 bases from V and 5 bases from J, the junction contained 8 bases not matched to a gene. Germline V CDR1 and CDR2: MGHDK, SYGVNS. CDR3 sequence reads: CASSEATGFLYGYTF. CDR3 coding DNA: TGTGCCAGCAGTGAAGCGACAGGGTTTTTGTATGGCTACACCTTC.

The chain carries TRBV6-2 or TRBV6-3 and TRBJ1-1, with D perhaps TRBD1 (5 bases). V was cut by 0 bases and J by 6 bases, with 17 bases left in between. The CDR3 is 16 amino acids. CDR1 is MNHEY and CDR2 is SVGEGT in the germline V gene. CDR3 protein: CASSYSGRVGNPEAFF. CDR3 bases: TGTGCCAGCAGTTACTCGGGCAGGGTTGGTAACCCTGAAGCTTTCTTT.

This clone was observed a single time. The chain links TRBV10-1 to TRBJ1-2; no clear D. V lost 1 base to trimming and J lost 8 bases, with 11 bases between them. Germline loops: CDR1 WNHNN, CDR2 SYGVQD (reference sequence). This CDR3 is 13 amino acids long. CDR3 nucleotide sequence: TGCGCCAGCAGTGAGTACCGGGATACCGGCTACACCTTC. This gives the protein CASSEYRDTGYTF.

This chain's CDR3 is CASSQSQGESYEQYF. CDR3 bases: TGCGCCAGCAGCCAATCTCAGGGGGAGTCCTACGAGCAGTACTTC. The chain has TRBV4-1 and TRBJ2-7; TRBD1 aligns across 7 bases. The CDR3 is 15 residues long. Germline V CDR1 and CDR2: MGHRA, YSYEKL. J lost 1 base, V lost 2 bases, and 5 bases had no gene match.

V and J are TRBV15 and TRBJ1-1, with D tentatively TRBD1 (6 bases). CDR1 is LNHNV, CDR2 YYDKDF, per germline (reference sequence). Trimming stripped 5 bases from V and 5 bases from J, with 18 bases between. The length of the CDR3 is 15 residues. In DNA form, the CDR3 reads TGTGCCACCAGCTCTCACCCGGGGGGCAGGACTGAAGCTTTCTTT. This translates into CATSSHPGGRTEAFF.

The table lists this clone with a count of one. The chain employs TRBV13 and TRBJ2-1; D not resolved. V gave up 0 bases and J gave up 0 bases, with 15 bases separating them. This CDR3 has 18 residues. Germline-derived CDR1 and CDR2 are PRHDT and FYEKMQ (reference sequence). For the CDR3, the DNA is TGTGCCAGCAGCTTAGGACAGTTCTACCCAAGCTCCTACAATGAGCAGTTCTTC. It is translated as CASSLGQFYPSSYNEQFF.

The rearrangement links TRBV7-2 to TRBJ2-2; a weak D match, TRBD1 (6 bases). The CDR3 extends over 16 amino acids. Germline V gene sequence: CDR1 SGHTA, CDR2 FQGNSA. V was cut by 3 bases and J by 2 bases, with 13 bases left in between. The CDR3 protein is CASSFSSGTNTGELFF. The CDR3 region has the DNA TGTGCCAGCAGCTTCTCTTCCGGGACAAACACCGGGGAGCTGTTTTTT.

J is TRBJ1-4 and V is TRBV9; D is uncertain. CDR3 length: 12 residues. Germline V gene sequence: CDR1 SGDLS, CDR2 YYNGEE. V lost 4 bases, J lost 7 bases, and 8 bases lay in between. The CDR3 loop is CASSPGAEKLFF. The CDR3 nucleotides read TGTGCCAGCAGCCCCGGTGCTGAAAAACTGTTTTTT. The full variable domain, in which reference TRBV9 and TRBJ1-4 provide the parts outside the CDR3, is DSGVTQTPKHLITATGQRVTLRCSPRSGDLSVYWYQQSLDQGLQFLIQYYNGEERAKGNILERFSAQQFPDLHSELNLSSLELGDSALYFCASSPGAEKLFFGSGTQLSVL.

The chain joins TRBV27 to TRBJ2-1; 7 bases line up with TRBD2. The V and J ends lost 5 bases and 4 bases, in that order; junction bases with no gene match: 5. Germline V gene sequence: CDR1 MNHEY, CDR2 SMNVEV (reference sequence). This CDR3 has 14 residues. The CDR3 coding sequence is TGTGCCAGCAGTCCGGCGGGGGATTACAATGAGCAGTTCTTC. Translation: CASSPAGDYNEQFF.

V is TRBV9 and J is TRBJ1-1; D remains unclear. Germline V gives CDR1 SGDLS, CDR2 YYNGEE. CDR3 length: 14 amino acids. V shed 4 bases and J shed 5 bases, with 15 bases lying between them. CDR3 DNA sequence: TGTGCCAGCAGCCCCAGCTCAGGTTGGACTGAAGCTTTCTTT. Its protein is CASSPSSGWTEAFF.

This clone occurred once. This chain connects TRBV19 to TRBJ2-1; 12 bases fit TRBD2. Germline CDR1 and CDR2: LNHDA and SQIVND (reference sequence). The CDR3 runs 16 residues. Trimming cost V 6 bases and J 3 bases; bases outside gene matches: 6. In DNA, the CDR3 is TGTGCCAGTAGCCGCTCTAGCGGGGGGGTCTACAATGAGCAGTTCTTC. Amino acid sequence: CASSRSSGGVYNEQFF.